This is a list of T cell receptor beta chains from one sample in a study of glioma-infiltrating T cells. In TCRdb, the multiplex PCR reads were re-called with MiXCR into one record per CDR3 protein. Of more than 300,000 distinct CDR3 sequences listed, roughly two fifths are singletons. The sequenced material came from glioma tissue, nonneoplastic brain tissue, or PBMCs (not recorded which). The receptor source for this set is a human donor with low-grade glioma or glioblastoma, undergoing nonglioma brain surgery, or in good health (not recorded which). Both conserved end residues are part of each CDR3. Each record gives: clone size, J gene, V gene, D gene, CDR3 DNA, CDR3 protein. D genes are given only for firm matches. Where a row states a size, it is once, few, many or the class of an expanded clone; other rows omit it.

size: few
J: TRBJ1-1
V: TRBV7-9
D: TRBD1
DNA: TGTGCCAGCAGCCCCCATGGACAGGGGTACACTGAAGCTTTCTTT
CDR3: CASSPHGQGYTEAFF

size: -
J: TRBJ2-1
V: TRBV19
D: -
DNA: TGTGCCAGTAGTATAGTACTAGGTCGGCAGTTCTTC
CDR3: CASSIVLGRQFF

size: few
J: TRBJ2-3
V: TRBV5-1
D: TRBD2
DNA: TGCGCCAGCAGCTTGGGAGCGGGAGACGTCGATACGCAGTATTTT
CDR3: CASSLGAGDVDTQYF

size: many
J: TRBJ2-3
V: TRBV28
D: -
DNA: TGTGCCAGCAGTTTAGGTTGGTCCAATACGCAGTATTTT
CDR3: CASSLGWSNTQYF

size: -
J: TRBJ1-1
V: TRBV7-9
D: TRBD1
DNA: TGTGCCAGCAGCGAAACAGGGGGCGAAGCTTTCTTT
CDR3: CASSETGGEAFF

size: many
J: TRBJ1-5
V: TRBV6-1
D: TRBD1
DNA: TGTGCCAGCGGAACAGGGGTGCGGCAGCCCCAGCATTTT
CDR3: CASGTGVRQPQHF

size: -
J: TRBJ2-3
V: TRBV20-1
D: -
DNA: TGCAGGCCCACCGGTGGGAGCACAGATACGCAGTATTTT
CDR3: CRPTGGSTDTQYF

size: -
J: TRBJ2-2
V: TRBV24-1
D: -
DNA: TGTACCACCGCCGGGCTCGTGAACACCGGGGAGCTGTTTTTT
CDR3: CTTAGLVNTGELFF

size: -
J: TRBJ2-5
V: TRBV7-2
D: TRBD2
DNA: TGTGCCAGCAGCCCAAAACTAGCGGGAGGACCAGGGGAGACCCAGTACTTC
CDR3: CASSPKLAGGPGETQYF

size: -
J: TRBJ2-7
V: TRBV29-1
D: TRBD2
DNA: TGCAGCGGGAGTAGTGGCGGGAGGACCAACTACGAGCAGTACTTC
CDR3: CSGSSGGRTNYEQYF

size: -
J: TRBJ1-2
V: TRBV6-5
D: -
DNA: TGTGCCAGAAGTGAATCCGGCCATGGCCACACCTTC
CDR3: CARSESGHGHTF

size: -
J: TRBJ2-1
V: TRBV3-1
D: -
DNA: TGTGCCAGCAGCCTAAGTACCGGGAGCGTCCTTTACAATGAGCAGTTCTTC
CDR3: CASSLSTGSVLYNEQFF

size: many
J: TRBJ2-7
V: TRBV27
D: -
DNA: TGTGCCAGCAGTTTACAGGTTGGTTACGAGCAGTACTTC
CDR3: CASSLQVGYEQYF

size: many
J: TRBJ2-7
V: TRBV6-1
D: -
DNA: TGTGCCAGCAGACGCCTAGAGGGTACCCACGAGCAGTACTTC
CDR3: CASRRLEGTHEQYF

size: -
J: TRBJ2-5
V: TRBV6-1
D: TRBD2
DNA: TGTGCCAGCACGGCGGGAACGAGCGGGGGCCAAGAGACCCAGTACTTC
CDR3: CASTAGTSGGQETQYF

size: -
J: TRBJ2-7
V: TRBV20-1
D: -
DNA: TGCAGTGCCGTGGGGCAGGTACCCTCCTACGAGCAGTACTTC
CDR3: CSAVGQVPSYEQYF

size: few
J: TRBJ1-1
V: TRBV6-1
D: -
DNA: TGTGCCAGCAGCCCCACTGGGGAAGCTTTCTTT
CDR3: CASSPTGEAFF

size: -
J: TRBJ2-5
V: TRBV6-2/TRBV6-3
D: -
DNA: TGTGCCAGCAGACAGGGCGGAGAAGAGACCCAGTACTTC
CDR3: CASRQGGEETQYF

size: many
J: TRBJ1-5
V: TRBV4-2
D: -
DNA: TGTGCCAGCAGCCAAGATCGTGGAATGGGCAATCAGCCCCAGCATTTT
CDR3: CASSQDRGMGNQPQHF

size: -
J: TRBJ2-1
V: TRBV20-1
D: -
DNA: TGCAGTGCTATCCCCCCTGCGCGGAGCTACAATGAGCAGTTCTTC
CDR3: CSAIPPARSYNEQFF

size: -
J: TRBJ2-3
V: TRBV6-5
D: TRBD1
DNA: TGTGCCAGCAGTTCCCAGGACAGGGGGCGCACAGATACGCAGTATTTT
CDR3: CASSSQDRGRTDTQYF

size: -
J: TRBJ2-3
V: TRBV28
D: -
DNA: TGTGCCAGCAGTCTAAGGGGAAGCACAGATACGCGGTATTTT
CDR3: CASSLRGSTDTRYF

size: -
J: TRBJ2-7
V: TRBV18
D: -
DNA: TGTGCCAGCTCATCGACTAGTGCCGAGCAGTACTTC
CDR3: CASSSTSAEQYF

size: few
J: TRBJ2-7
V: TRBV28
D: -
DNA: TGTGCCAGCAGTCGGAGAACAGGGCTACACGAGCAGTACTTC
CDR3: CASSRRTGLHEQYF

size: -
J: TRBJ2-5
V: TRBV7-2
D: TRBD2
DNA: TGTGCCAGCAGCTTAGCGGGTATAGCGGGAGGCCAAGAGACCCAGTACTTC
CDR3: CASSLAGIAGGQETQYF

size: -
J: TRBJ1-2
V: TRBV11-2
D: -
DNA: TGTGCCAGCAGTCTCGGGGAGGGGCGCGGAGGCTATGGCTACACCTTC
CDR3: CASSLGEGRGGYGYTF

size: -
J: TRBJ2-2
V: TRBV7-9
D: TRBD2
DNA: TGTGCCAGCAGACTAGGGACTAGCGGGATCACCGGGGAGCTGTTTTTT
CDR3: CASRLGTSGITGELFF

size: few
J: TRBJ2-3
V: TRBV7-8
D: TRBD1
DNA: TGTGCCAGCAGCTTCTCCAGGACAGGGCCGAACGTCGGAGATACGCAGTATTTT
CDR3: CASSFSRTGPNVGDTQYF

size: -
J: TRBJ2-5
V: TRBV6-2/TRBV6-3
D: -
DNA: TGTGCCAGCAGCTCTTCCGCTGGGTCGTTGGAGACCCAGTACTTC
CDR3: CASSSSAGSLETQYF